The 20 T cell receptor beta chains given below trace back to one sample, sequenced in a study of identical twins. MiXCR, run by TCRdb on the 5' RACE reads, gives a single entry per CDR3 protein. The sample shows hundreds of thousands of distinct CDR3 sequences, about 18% of them seen only once. The sample was also linked to a second study, of T cells expressing NK-cell markers.

Sequencing was carried out using PBMCs. These receptors were obtained from a woman under 30 in good health.

The table lists this clonotype with a few counts. The gene calls are TRBV10-1 and TRBJ2-1; possible D gene TRBD2, 6 bases. Germline V gene sequence: CDR1 WNHNN, CDR2 SYGVQD (reference sequence). V was pared by 0 bases and J by 8 bases, with 8 bases between. This CDR3 is built from 13 residues. This CDR3 is CASSESPGDEQFF. The CDR3 region has the DNA TGCGCCAGCAGTGAGTCTCCGGGGGATGAGCAGTTCTTC.

This clonotype was counted a few times. This rearrangement joins TRBV10-3 to TRBJ2-1, with D possibly TRBD2 on 6 matching bases. This CDR3 spans 15 amino acids. V was pared by 4 bases and J by 4 bases, with 14 bases between. Germline loops: CDR1 ENHRY, CDR2 SYGVKD. CDR3 in amino acids: CAISGTSQLYNEQFF. The CDR3 DNA sequence: TGTGCCATCAGTGGCACTAGCCAACTATACAATGAGCAGTTCTTC.

This clonotype was seen ten or more times. The chain combines TRBV12-3 or TRBV12-4 with TRBJ2-7; unclear D gene. The V gene lost 4 bases and the J gene lost 1 base, with 8 bases spanning the gap. This CDR3 contains 13 residues. CDR3 loop: CASSSSVSYEQYF. The DNA of the CDR3 is TGTGCCAGCAGTTCTTCCGTTTCCTACGAGCAGTACTTC.

The chain combines TRBV7-6 with TRBJ1-1; no firm D call. Trimming stripped 2 bases from V and 0 bases from J, with 16 bases between. The CDR3 spans 17 residues. Per the germline V gene, CDR1 is SGHVS and CDR2 is FNYEAQ. The DNA of the CDR3 is TGTGCCAGCAGCTTAATAACAACTGCGTACATGAACACTGAAGCTTTCTTT. Protein product: CASSLITTAYMNTEAFF.

The sample holds many counts of this clonotype. The V and J genes are TRBV7-2 and TRBJ2-5; perhaps TRBD2 as D (6 bases). The V gene's germline CDR1 is SGHTA and CDR2 FQGNSA. CDR3 size: 14 residues. Trimming shortened V by 5 bases and J by 4 bases, and 14 bases separated the two germline ends. In DNA, the CDR3 is TGTGCCAGCAGCCCCAGTCTAGCGTCAGAGACCCAGTACTTC. This codes for CASSPSLASETQYF.

This chain links TRBV20-1 with TRBJ2-1; D is unclear. V lost 3 bases and J lost 12, with 15 bases in between. The CDR3 is 12 amino acids. The V gene's germline CDR1 is DFQATT and CDR2 SNEGSKA (reference sequence). The CDR3 DNA is TGCAGTGCTAGTCATCAGAGAGAATCGCAGTTCTTC. The encoded protein is CSASHQRESQFF.

The chain employs TRBV7-2 and TRBJ2-1; 11 positions match TRBD2. The CDR3 extends over 15 amino acids. Germline V CDR1 and CDR2: SGHTA, FQGNSA. The J segment lost 7 bases and the V segment lost 5 bases, leaving 7 bases of the junction unmatched. The CDR3: CASSIIAGGNNEQFF. The CDR3 bases are TGTGCCAGCAGCATAATAGCGGGGGGGAATAATGAGCAGTTCTTC. Based on the CDR3 plus reference TRBV7-2 and TRBJ2-1, the full variable domain is GAGVSQSPSNKVTEKGKDVELRCDPISGHTALYWYRQSLGQGLEFLIYFQGNSAPDKSGLPSDRFSAERTGGSVSTLTIQRTQQEDSAVYLCASSIIAGGNNEQFFGPGTRLTVL.

This clonotype was found a few times. The chain is built from TRBV29-1 and TRBJ1-2, with D possibly matching TRBD1 (6 bases). The germline CDR1 and CDR2 sequences are SQVTM and ANQGSEA. The V end lost 6 bases, the J end lost 2 bases, and 16 bases lay between the germline ends. The CDR3 sequence is 14 residues long. The chain's CDR3 is CSVSDRRLNYGYTF. The CDR3 DNA sequence: TGCAGCGTATCCGACAGGCGATTAAACTATGGCTACACCTTC.

This clonotype was observed a few times. This chain joins TRBV20-1 and TRBJ1-3, with D possibly matching TRBD1 (5 bases). V was pared by 0 bases and J by 4 bases, with 13 bases between. Germline V CDR1 and CDR2: DFQATT, SNEGSKA (reference sequence). The CDR3 extends over 15 amino acids. CDR3 DNA: TGCAGTGCTAGAGAGCCGAGGGGAGCCGGAAACACCATATATTTT. It yields the protein CSAREPRGAGNTIYF.

In this sample, this clonotype turned up many times. V usage is TRBV27 and J usage is TRBJ1-1; TRBD1 might be the D (5 bases). Germline V CDR1 and CDR2: MNHEY, SMNVEV (reference sequence). V was pared by 7 bases and J by 3 bases, with 12 bases between. The length of the CDR3 is 13 residues. DNA for the CDR3: TGTGCCAGCAAGACCGGGGCGCACACTGAAGCTTTCTTT. Protein product: CASKTGAHTEAFF.

This clonotype came up a few times. V gene TRBV6-1 combines with J gene TRBJ2-5; D unresolved. Between the trimmed V and J ends, which lost 7 bases and 1 base, there was a span of 13 bases. The CDR3 loop spans 14 amino acids. Germline CDR1 MNHNS, CDR2 SASEGT. CDR3 nucleotide sequence: TGTGCCAGCACCGCGACAAATATCCAAGAGACCCAGTACTTC. Residues: CASTATNIQETQYF.

This chain joins TRBV7-9 and TRBJ2-7; 8 bases line up with TRBD1. CDR3 length: 14 amino acids. With 3 bases clipped from V and 6 bases from J, the junction kept 7 bases outside the gene matches. Germline V CDR1 and CDR2: SEHNR, FQNEAQ (reference sequence). The CDR3 DNA follows: TGTGCCAGCAGCTTTCCAGGGGGCGTTTTCGAGCAGTACTTC. This gives the protein CASSFPGGVFEQYF.

This clonotype has at least ten counts. The CDR3 DNA follows: TGCAGTACCTCAGAGACAGGGGATTCCACTGAAGCTTTCTTT. This translates into CSTSETGDSTEAFF. This sequence joins TRBV20-1 and TRBJ1-1; TRBD1 agrees at 8 bases. Looked up from germline, CDR1 is DFQATT and CDR2 is SNEGSKA (reference sequence). Unmatched junction bases numbered 12, after V lost 8 bases and J lost 4 bases. The CDR3 loop spans 14 amino acids.

This clonotype has a single count. This sequence joins TRBV2 and TRBJ2-1; 11 nucleotides align to TRBD2. The CDR3 contains 16 residues. Germline lookup yields CDR1 SNHLY and CDR2 FYNNEI. Trimming took 6 bases from V and 7 from J; bases not matched to a gene: 11. The CDR3 nucleotides read TGTGCCAGCAGGGCCCTGACTAGCGGGGTGATAAATGAGCAGTTCTTC. This translates into CASRALTSGVINEQFF.

The CDR3 region has the DNA TGCAGCGTCGGGCCAGACGGCCACGAGCAGTACTTC. It yields the protein CSVGPDGHEQYF. The chain joins TRBV29-1 to TRBJ2-7; unclear D gene. Germline CDR1 reads SQVTM; CDR2 reads ANQGSEA. V shed 6 bases and J shed 5 bases, with 14 bases lying between them. The CDR3 totals 12 residues.

The gene calls are TRBV7-9 and TRBJ2-1, with a weak D call TRBD1 (6 bases). The CDR3 contains 14 residues. The V gene lost 3 bases and the J gene lost 6 bases, with 12 bases spanning the gap. The germline CDR1 and CDR2 sequences are SEHNR and FQNEAQ (reference sequence). CDR3 in amino acids: CASSLLTDSNEQFF. The DNA for the CDR3 is TGTGCCAGCAGCTTGTTGACGGACAGCAATGAGCAGTTCTTC.

This chain connects TRBV19 to TRBJ2-5; D is perhaps TRBD1 or TRBD2 (5 bases each). The CDR3 loop spans 13 amino acids. Deletions cut 11 bases from V and 2 bases from J, with 15 bases between. Germline V CDR1 and CDR2: LNHDA, SQIVND (reference sequence). Written as DNA, the CDR3 is TGTGCCTCCGCCGTTGGGGGACAAGAGACCCAGTACTTC. Its translation: CASAVGGQETQYF. Together with reference TRBV19 and TRBJ2-5, the CDR3 gives the full variable domain: DGGITQSPKYLFRKEGQNVTLSCEQNLNHDAMYWYRQDPGQGLRLIYYSQIVNDFQKGDIAEGYSVSREKKESFPLTVTSAQKNPTAFYLCASAVGGQETQYFGPGTRLLVL.

In its sample, this clonotype was seen a few times. The V call is TRBV20-1, the J call TRBJ2-1; D gene unclear. Per germline, CDR1 DFQATT and CDR2 SNEGSKA (reference sequence). The CDR3 has 13 residues. Trimming took 6 bases from V and 5 from J, leaving 14 bases between them. The CDR3 spells CSANDPRNNEQFF. CDR3 bases: TGCAGTGCAAATGATCCCCGGAACAATGAGCAGTTCTTC.

This clonotype showed up just a few times. The rearrangement joins TRBV9 to TRBJ2-1; D is perhaps TRBD2 (6 bases). Germline lookup yields CDR1 SGDLS and CDR2 YYNGEE. The V end was cut by 0 bases, the J end by 2 bases, with 9 bases between. The CDR3 consists of 15 residues. The CDR3 region is CASSVGRGTYNEQFF. DNA of the CDR3: TGTGCCAGCAGCGTAGGACGGGGGACCTACAATGAGCAGTTCTTC.

The table lists this clonotype with a few counts. The chain combines TRBV2 with TRBJ1-4; tentative D call: TRBD1 (6 bases). Germline V gene sequence: CDR1 SNHLY, CDR2 FYNNEI. The ends were cut back, 4 bases at V and 2 bases at J, with 11 bases in the middle. CDR3 length: 15 residues. CDR3 amino acids: CASSVWGATNEKLFF. The CDR3 DNA reads TGTGCCAGCAGTGTATGGGGGGCCACTAATGAAAAACTGTTTTTT.